This T cell receptor beta chain was documented in a study of shared T cell receptors in the human thymus. Using immunoSEQ multiplex PCR, the repertoire was profiled, and TCRdb retains in-frame clones only, with some absent. The repertoire holds about 660,000 clones, with 85% to 90% as singletons. Germline CDR1 and CDR2: GTSNPN and SVGIG (reference sequence). CDR3 length: 13 amino acids. V lost 3 bases, J lost 1 base, and 10 bases lay in between. These data were also filed under a second study, of human thymus T cells. That report notes: Samples came from healthy Finnish infants during open corrective cardiac surgery. Corrective cardiac surgery supplied the resected thymus tissue. V and J genes seemed to be used with bias in thymic and blood repertoires. Related research found strongly overlapping thymic repertoires in unrelated individuals.

Sequencing was done on a sample of thymocytes. The chain uses TRBV30 and TRBJ2-7; D is unresolved. This clonotype was sampled from a boy under three years old with a congenital heart defect. CDR3 bases: TGTGCCTGGAGCCCCCCCCCATCCTACGAGCAGTACTTC. The encoded protein is CAWSPPPSYEQYF. The whole variable domain, remainder taken from reference TRBV30 and TRBJ2-7, is SQTIHQWPATLVQPVGSPLSLECTVEGTSNPNLYWYRQAAGRGLQLLFYSVGIGQISSEVPQNLSASRPQDRQFILSSKKLLLSDSGFYLCAWSPPPSYEQYFGPGTRLTVT.